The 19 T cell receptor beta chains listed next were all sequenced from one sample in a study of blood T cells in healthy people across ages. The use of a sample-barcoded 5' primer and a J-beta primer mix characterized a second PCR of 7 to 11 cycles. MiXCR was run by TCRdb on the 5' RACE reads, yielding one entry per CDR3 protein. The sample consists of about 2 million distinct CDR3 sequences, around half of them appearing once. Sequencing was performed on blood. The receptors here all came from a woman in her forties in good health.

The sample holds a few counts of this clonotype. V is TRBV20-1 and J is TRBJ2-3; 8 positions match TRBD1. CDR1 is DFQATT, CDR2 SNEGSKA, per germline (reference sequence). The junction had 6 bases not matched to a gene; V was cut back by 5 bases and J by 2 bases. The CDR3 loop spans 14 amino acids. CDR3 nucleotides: TGCAGTGCTGATGAGGGACAGGTCACAGATACGCAGTATTTT. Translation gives CSADEGQVTDTQYF.

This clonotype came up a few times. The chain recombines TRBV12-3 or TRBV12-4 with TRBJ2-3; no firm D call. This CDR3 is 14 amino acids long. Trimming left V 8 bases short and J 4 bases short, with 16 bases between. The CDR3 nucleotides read TGTGCCAGCTCCAGACCCGGGCCCCCAGATACGCAGTATTTT. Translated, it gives CASSRPGPPDTQYF.

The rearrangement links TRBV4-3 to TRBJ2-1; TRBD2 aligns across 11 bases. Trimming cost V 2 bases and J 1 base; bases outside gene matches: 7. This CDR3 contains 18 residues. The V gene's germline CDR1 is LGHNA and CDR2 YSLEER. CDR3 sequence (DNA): TGCGCCAGCAGCCAATTTATGGCTAGCGGGGGGTCCTACAATGAGCAGTTCTTC. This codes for CASSQFMASGGSYNEQFF.

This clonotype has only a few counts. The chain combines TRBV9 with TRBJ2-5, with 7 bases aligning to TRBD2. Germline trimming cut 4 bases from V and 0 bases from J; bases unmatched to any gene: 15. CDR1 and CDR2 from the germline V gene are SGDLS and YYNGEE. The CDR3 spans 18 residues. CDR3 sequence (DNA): TGTGCCAGCAGCCCCGAAGGAGCGGGGAGCCTGTACCAAGAGACCCAGTACTTC. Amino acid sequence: CASSPEGAGSLYQETQYF.

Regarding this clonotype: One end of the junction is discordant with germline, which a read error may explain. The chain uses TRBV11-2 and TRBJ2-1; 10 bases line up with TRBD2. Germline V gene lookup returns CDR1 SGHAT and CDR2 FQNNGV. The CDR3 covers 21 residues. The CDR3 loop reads CASSLYRALAGVRSSYKEQFF. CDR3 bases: TGTGCCAGCAGCCTCTACCGGGCGCTAGCGGGGGTCCGGAGCTCCTACAAGGAGCAGTTCTTC.

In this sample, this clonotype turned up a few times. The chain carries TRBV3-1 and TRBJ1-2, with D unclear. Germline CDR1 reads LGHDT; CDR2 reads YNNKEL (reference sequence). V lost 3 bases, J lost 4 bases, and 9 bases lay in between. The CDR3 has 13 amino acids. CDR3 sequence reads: CASSQDFLYGYTF. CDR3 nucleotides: TGTGCCAGCAGCCAGGATTTCCTCTATGGCTACACCTTC.

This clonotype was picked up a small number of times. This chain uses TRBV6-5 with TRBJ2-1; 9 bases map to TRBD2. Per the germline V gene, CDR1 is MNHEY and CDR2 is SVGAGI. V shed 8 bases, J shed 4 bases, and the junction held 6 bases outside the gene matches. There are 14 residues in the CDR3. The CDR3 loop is CASLAGAEYNEQFF. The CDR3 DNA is TGTGCCAGCTTAGCGGGGGCCGAATACAATGAGCAGTTCTTC.

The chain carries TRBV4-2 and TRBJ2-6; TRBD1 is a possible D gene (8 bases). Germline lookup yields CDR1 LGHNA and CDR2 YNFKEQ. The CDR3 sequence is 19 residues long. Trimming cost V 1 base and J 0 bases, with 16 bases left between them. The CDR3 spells CASSQGGGQVTSGANVLTF. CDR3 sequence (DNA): TGTGCCAGCAGCCAAGGGGGGGGACAGGTTACCTCTGGGGCCAACGTCCTGACTTTC.

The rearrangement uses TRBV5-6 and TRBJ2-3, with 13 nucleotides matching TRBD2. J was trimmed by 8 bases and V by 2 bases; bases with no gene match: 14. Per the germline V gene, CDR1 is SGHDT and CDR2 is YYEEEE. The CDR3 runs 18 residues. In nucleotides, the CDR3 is TGTGCCAGCAGCTTAACTAGCGGGGGGGCCGACCCTAGAAGTACGCAGTATTTT. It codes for CASSLTSGGADPRSTQYF.

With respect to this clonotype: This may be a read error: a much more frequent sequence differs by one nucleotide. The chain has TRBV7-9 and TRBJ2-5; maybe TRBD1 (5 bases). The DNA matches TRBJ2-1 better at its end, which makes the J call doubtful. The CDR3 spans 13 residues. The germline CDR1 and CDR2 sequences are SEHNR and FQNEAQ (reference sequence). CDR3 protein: CASSRQPQETQFF. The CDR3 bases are TGTGCCAGCAGCCGACAGCCGCAAGAGACCCAGTTCTTC.

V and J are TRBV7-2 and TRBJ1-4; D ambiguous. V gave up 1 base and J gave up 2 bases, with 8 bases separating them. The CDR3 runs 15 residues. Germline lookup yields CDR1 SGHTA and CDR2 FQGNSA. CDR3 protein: CASSLVGSTNEKLFF. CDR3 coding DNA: TGTGCCAGCAGCTTAGTCGGTTCGACTAATGAAAAACTGTTTTTT. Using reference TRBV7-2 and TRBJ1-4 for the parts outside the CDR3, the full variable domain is GAGVSQSPSNKVTEKGKDVELRCDPISGHTALYWYRQSLGQGLEFLIYFQGNSAPDKSGLPSDRFSAERTGGSVSTLTIQRTQQEDSAVYLCASSLVGSTNEKLFFGSGTQLSVL.

The CDR3 DNA follows: TGTGCCAGCAGTTCCCCAATCGGACAGCAGAGCCAAGAGACCCAGTACTTC. Its protein is CASSSPIGQQSQETQYF. J is TRBJ2-5 and V is TRBV28, with D perhaps TRBD1 (6 bases). Trimming removed 4 bases from V and 1 base from J, with 19 bases in between. Germline loops: CDR1 MDHEN, CDR2 SYDVKM. The CDR3 is 17 amino acids. The full variable domain, rest sourced from reference TRBV28 and TRBJ2-5, is DVKVTQSSRYLVKRTGEKVFLECVQDMDHENMFWYRQDPGLGLRLIYFSYDVKMKEKGDIPEGYSVSREKKERFSLILESASTNQTSMYLCASSSPIGQQSQETQYFGPGTRLLVL.

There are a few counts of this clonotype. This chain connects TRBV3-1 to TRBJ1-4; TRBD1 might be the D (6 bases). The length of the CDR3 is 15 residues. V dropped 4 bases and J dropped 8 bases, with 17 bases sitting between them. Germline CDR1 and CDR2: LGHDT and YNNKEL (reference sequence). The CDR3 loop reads CASSLGQSPREKLFF. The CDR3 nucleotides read TGTGCCAGCAGCCTTGGACAGTCACCAAGGGAAAAACTGTTTTTT.

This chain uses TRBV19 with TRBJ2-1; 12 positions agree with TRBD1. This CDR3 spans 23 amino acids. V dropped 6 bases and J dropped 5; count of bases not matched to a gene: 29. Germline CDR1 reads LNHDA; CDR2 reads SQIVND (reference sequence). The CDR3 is CASSPMLGTGGRGQLARHNEQFF. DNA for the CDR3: TGTGCCAGTAGCCCGATGCTTGGGACAGGGGGCAGGGGCCAGTTAGCTCGCCACAATGAGCAGTTCTTC.

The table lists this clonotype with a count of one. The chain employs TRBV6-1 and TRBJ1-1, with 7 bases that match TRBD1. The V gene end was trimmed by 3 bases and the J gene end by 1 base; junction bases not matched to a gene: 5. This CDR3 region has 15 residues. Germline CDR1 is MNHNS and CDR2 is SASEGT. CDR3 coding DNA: TGTGCCAGCAGTGACCGGACAGGACAGAACACTGAAGCTTTCTTT. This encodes CASSDRTGQNTEAFF.

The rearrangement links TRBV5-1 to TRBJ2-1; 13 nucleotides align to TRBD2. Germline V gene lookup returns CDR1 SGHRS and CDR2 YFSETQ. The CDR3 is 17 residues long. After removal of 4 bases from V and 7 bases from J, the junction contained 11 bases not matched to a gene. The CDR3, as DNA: TGCGCCAGCAGCAACGGACTAGCGGGGGCCCCTTCAAATGAGCAGTTCTTC. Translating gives CASSNGLAGAPSNEQFF. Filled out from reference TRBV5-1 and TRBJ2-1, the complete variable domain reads KAGVTQTPRYLIKTRGQQVTLSCSPISGHRSVSWYQQTPGQGLQFLFEYFSETQRNKGNFPGRFSGRQFSNSRSEMNVSTLELGDSALYLCASSNGLAGAPSNEQFFGPGTRLTVL.

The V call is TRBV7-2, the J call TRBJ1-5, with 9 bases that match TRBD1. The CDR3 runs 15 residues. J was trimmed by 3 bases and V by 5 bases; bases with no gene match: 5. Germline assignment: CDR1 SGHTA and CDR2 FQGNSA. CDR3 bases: TGTGCCAGCAGCACGGGACAGGGAGTCAATCAGCCCCAGCATTTT. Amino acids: CASSTGQGVNQPQHF.

The CDR3 loop reads CASSSVRVYTEAFF. For the CDR3, the DNA is TGTGCCAGCAGCTCAGTACGGGTATACACTGAAGCTTTCTTT. The V and J genes are TRBV7-9 and TRBJ1-1; D is unclear. CDR3 size: 14 residues. Trimming cost V 4 bases and J 3 bases, with 12 bases left between them. The V gene's germline CDR1 is SEHNR and CDR2 FQNEAQ (reference sequence).

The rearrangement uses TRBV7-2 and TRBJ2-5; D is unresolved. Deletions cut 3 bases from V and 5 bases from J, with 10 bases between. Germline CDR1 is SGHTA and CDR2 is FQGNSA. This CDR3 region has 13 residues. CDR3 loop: CASSFQVAETQYF. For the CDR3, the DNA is TGTGCCAGCAGCTTTCAGGTGGCGGAGACCCAGTACTTC.